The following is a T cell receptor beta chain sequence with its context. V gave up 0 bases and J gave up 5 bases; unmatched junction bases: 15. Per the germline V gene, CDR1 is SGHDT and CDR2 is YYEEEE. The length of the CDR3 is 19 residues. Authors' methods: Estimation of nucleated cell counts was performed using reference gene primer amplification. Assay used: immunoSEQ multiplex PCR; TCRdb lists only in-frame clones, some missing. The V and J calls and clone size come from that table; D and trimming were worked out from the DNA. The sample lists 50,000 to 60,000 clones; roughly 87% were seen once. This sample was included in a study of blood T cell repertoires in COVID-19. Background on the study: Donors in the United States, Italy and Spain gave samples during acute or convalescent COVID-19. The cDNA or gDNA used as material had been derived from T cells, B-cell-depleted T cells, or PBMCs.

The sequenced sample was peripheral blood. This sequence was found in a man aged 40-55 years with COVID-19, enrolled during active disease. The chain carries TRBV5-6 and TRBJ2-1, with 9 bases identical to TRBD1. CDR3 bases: TGTGCCAGCAGCTTGGCCGGGACAGGGTGGCCTTTGGGAAACAATGAGCAGTTCTTC. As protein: CASSLAGTGWPLGNNEQFF.